One sample yielded the 13 T cell receptor beta chains listed below, sequenced in a study of OX40 agonist ivuxolimab in advanced cancers. Clones were sequenced by immunoSEQ multiplex PCR, and TCRdb holds only the in-frame ones, with some missing. The table has about 83,000 clones, 85% seen once. The sequenced sample was CD4+ or CD8+ T cells sorted from blood, obtained in a trial of the OX40 agonist ivuxolimab. The receptors derive from an adult with an advanced solid tumor such as melanoma, head and neck, liver or kidney cancer.

The chain carries TRBV18 and TRBJ2-1; 15 nucleotides agree with TRBD2. Germline assignment: CDR1 KGHSH and CDR2 LQKENI. The CDR3 covers 15 residues. V shed 5 bases, J shed 8 bases, and the junction held 4 bases outside the gene matches. For the CDR3, the DNA is TGTGCCAGCTCAGCGGGACTAGCGGGGGGAGATGAGCAGTTCTTC. This gives the protein CASSAGLAGGDEQFF.

The chain joins TRBV10-2 to TRBJ1-5, with TRBD1 identical over 7 bases. The CDR3 is made up of 16 amino acids. V was clipped by 8 bases and J by 2 bases; unmatched bases: 12. Germline CDR1 and CDR2: WSHSY and SAAADI. Written as DNA, the CDR3 is TGCGCCAGCGCTCCCGCAGGGACAGTACGCAATCAGCCCCAGCATTTT. Translating it yields CASAPAGTVRNQPQHF.

The chain links TRBV5-5 to TRBJ2-7, with D tentatively TRBD2 (6 bases). Per germline, CDR1 SGHKS and CDR2 YYEKEE (reference sequence). V was cut by 5 bases and J by 1 base, with 13 bases left in between. The CDR3 spans 14 residues. The CDR3 bases are TGTGCCAGCAGGCGCGCAGGAGGGTCCTACGAGCAGTACTTC. Translation gives CASRRAGGSYEQYF.

This clone was picked up a small number of times. The chain combines TRBV5-1 with TRBJ2-3; 7 bases agree with TRBD1. CDR3 length: 14 residues. Germline CDR1 reads SGHRS; CDR2 reads YFSETQ. J gave up 4 bases and V 5 bases, and 7 bases lay outside the gene matches. The DNA of the CDR3 is TGCGCCAGCAGGTCGACAGGGCGGCCAGATACGCAGTATTTT. It translates to CASRSTGRPDTQYF.

This clone has more than one count but fewer than ten. This rearrangement joins TRBV7-3 to TRBJ2-2, with D perhaps assigned TRBD1 or TRBD2 (5 bases each). This CDR3 is 15 amino acids long. The V and J ends lost 2 bases and 1 base respectively, with 8 bases between them. CDR1 and CDR2 from the germline V gene are SGHTA and FQGTGA. The CDR3 spells CASSLRGGNTGELFF. CDR3 nucleotides: TGTGCCAGCAGCTTACGGGGCGGGAACACCGGGGAGCTGTTTTTT. The full variable domain, its missing parts supplied by reference TRBV7-3 and TRBJ2-2, is GAGVSQTPSNKVTEKGKYVELRCDPISGHTALYWYRQSLGQGPEFLIYFQGTGAADDSGLPNDRFFAVRPEGSVSTLKIQRTERGDSAVYLCASSLRGGNTGELFFGEGSRLTVL.

This chain joins TRBV9 and TRBJ2-3; 15 bases are a match to TRBD2. V gave up 4 bases and J gave up 8 bases; unmatched junction bases: 2. The CDR3 covers 14 residues. The V gene's germline CDR1 is SGDLS and CDR2 YYNGEE. CDR3 in DNA: TGTGCCAGCAGCAGGGGACTAGCGGGGGGTACGCAGTATTTT. Translating gives CASSRGLAGGTQYF.

The chain joins TRBV27 to TRBJ2-7; D is uncertain. V shed 6 bases and J shed 4 bases, with 19 bases lying between them. Germline lookup yields CDR1 MNHEY and CDR2 SMNVEV (reference sequence). The CDR3 runs 15 residues. The CDR3 nucleotides read TGTGCCAGCAGCCCCGTAACCGGTTTGCAGTACGAGCAGTACTTC. Translation gives CASSPVTGLQYEQYF.

This chain connects TRBV30 to TRBJ1-2; D uncertain. CDR1 and CDR2 from the germline V gene are GTSNPN and SVGIG (reference sequence). V gave up 4 bases and J gave up 7 bases, with 25 bases separating them. The CDR3 runs 16 residues. The DNA of the CDR3 is TGTGCCTGGACAGCAGTGAGAGGGCCTTCTTCGGGTGGCTACACCTTC. The encoded protein is CAWTAVRGPSSGGYTF. The variable domain in full, with the rest retrieved from reference TRBV30 and TRBJ1-2, is SQTIHQWPATLVQPVGSPLSLECTVEGTSNPNLYWYRQAAGRGLQLLFYSVGIGQISSEVPQNLSASRPQDRQFILSSKKLLLSDSGFYLCAWTAVRGPSSGGYTFGSGTRLTVV.

The count of this clone is one. V is TRBV19 and J is TRBJ2-1, with 9 bases aligning to TRBD1. Germline assignment: CDR1 LNHDA and CDR2 SQIVND (reference sequence). Trimming removed 3 bases from V and 8 bases from J; junction bases left unmatched: 11. This CDR3 has 16 amino acids. The CDR3 bases are TGTGCCAGTAGTATGAATGAACAGGGGGCGCGTGATGAGCAGTTCTTC. This gives the protein CASSMNEQGARDEQFF.

The chain has TRBV11-3 and TRBJ2-5; D remains ambiguous. The germline V and J ends were trimmed by 4 bases and 2 bases, with 2 bases remaining between them. The CDR3 loop spans 11 amino acids. Germline values: CDR1 SGHNT, CDR2 YENEEA. CDR3 loop: CASSWQETQYF. CDR3 nucleotides: TGTGCCAGCAGCTGGCAAGAGACCCAGTACTTC.

This clone was seen once. DNA of the CDR3: TGTGCCAGCAGCTCCTCCGCGGGGATCTACGAGCAGTACTTC. Protein: CASSSSAGIYEQYF. The rearrangement joins TRBV5-4 to TRBJ2-7; the D gene is possibly TRBD2 (6 bases). This CDR3 is 14 amino acids long. Germline-derived CDR1 and CDR2 are SGHNT and YYREEE (reference sequence). Trimming left V 3 bases short and J 3 bases short, with 13 bases between. Full variable domain (missing parts from reference TRBV5-4 and TRBJ2-7): ETGVTQSPTHLIKTRGQQVTLRCSSQSGHNTVSWYQQALGQGPQFIFQYYREEENGRGNFPPRFSGLQFPNYSSELNVNALELDDSALYLCASSSSAGIYEQYFGPGTRLTVT.

CDR3 coding DNA: TGTGCCAGCAGCTTAGCAACGAGACAGTATGGAGAGACCCAGTACTTC. It encodes CASSLATRQYGETQYF. The J gene is TRBJ2-5, the V gene TRBV7-9, with D possibly matching TRBD1 (5 bases). The V gene's germline CDR1 is SEHNR and CDR2 FQNEAQ (reference sequence). Trimming took off 0 bases at V and 4 bases at J, with 15 bases between the two ends. The CDR3 is 16 amino acids.

This chain uses TRBV4-2 with TRBJ2-5; possibly TRBD2 for D (6 bases). Germline V CDR1 and CDR2: LGHNA, YNFKEQ. Between the trimmed V and J ends, which lost 1 base and 5 bases, there was a span of 14 bases. This CDR3 has 15 amino acids. DNA of the CDR3: TGTGCCAGCAGCCAAGCTGGCGGGGAAGGGGAGACCCAGTACTTC. It translates to CASSQAGGEGETQYF.